This T cell receptor (beta chain) was obtained from a study of human T cells and chemical hapten exposure. The time point here: patch test 2, 6 weeks after DPC sensitization. Documented treatment: therapeutic diphenylcyclopropenone sensitization with weekly scalp DPC. TCRdb re-called the RACE reads with MiXCR, one entry per CDR3 protein. The repertoire has around 360,000 distinct CDR3 sequences, around 6% of them found once; the top ten carry about 5.4%. CDR3 length: 13 amino acids. V gave up 11 bases and J gave up 2 bases; unmatched junction bases: 8. CDR1 and CDR2 (germline): SNHLY, FYNNEI. The rearrangement uses TRBV2 and TRBJ1-2; TRBD1 matches at 7 bases. Material: whole blood, obtained in connection with sensitization to the hapten diphenylcyclopropenone (DPC). The sequence came from a woman in her late teens or twenties with alopecia areata. Some clones in this sample may be carry-over from other donors' samples. The CDR3 DNA sequence: TGTGCCGGAAGTGAAGGGGGCAACTATGGCTACACCTTC. Amino acids: CAGSEGGNYGYTF.